Listed below are T cell receptor beta chains from one sample, sequenced in a study of cytomegalovirus exposure and HLA in healthy donors. Using immunoSEQ multiplex PCR, the repertoire was profiled, and TCRdb retains in-frame clones only, with some absent. The profile shows some 210,000 clones, around 78% of them singletons. Sequencing was carried out using PBMCs. Every receptor here comes from a woman in her late teens or twenties in good health and CMV-seronegative. Both conserved end residues are part of each CDR3. The D gene is left open where the match is weak. Size is stated for part of the rows, as once, few or many counts, or as a class when the clone is expanded.

D gene	clone size	V gene	J gene	CDR3 DNA	CDR3 protein
TRBD1	few	TRBV15	TRBJ2-7	TGTGCCACCAGCACCCGGGACAGGGGGTCCGACGAGCAGTACTTC	CATSTRDRGSDEQYF
TRBD1	NA	TRBV18	TRBJ2-2	TGTGCCAGCTCACCGGCGGTACAGGGGGCGAACACCGGGGAGCTGTTTTTT	CASSPAVQGANTGELFF
NA	NA	TRBV2	TRBJ2-1	TGTGCCAGCATGGGGGGGGCCAATGAGCAGTTCTTC	CASMGGANEQFF
TRBD2	NA	TRBV4-1	TRBJ2-1	TGCGCCAGCAGCCAATTTCCGGGAGGGCCGAGGCGCTCCTACAATGAGCAGTTCTTC	CASSQFPGGPRRSYNEQFF
NA	NA	TRBV4-1	TRBJ2-1	TGCGCCAGCAGCCAATGGGAAAATGAGCAGTTCTTC	CASSQWENEQFF
NA	NA	TRBV27	TRBJ1-1	TGTGCCAGCAGTTCAGGCCGGACGAGTACTGAAGCTTTCTTT	CASSSGRTSTEAFF
TRBD2	NA	TRBV5-1	TRBJ2-6	TGCGCCAGCAGCTTGGCGGCGGGGGGAGGGGCCAACGTCCTGACTTTC	CASSLAAGGGANVLTF
NA	NA	TRBV25-1	TRBJ1-6	TGTGCCAGCAGCTGGGAGGGTTCACCCCTCCACTTT	CASSWEGSPLHF
NA	NA	TRBV7-9	TRBJ2-1	TGTGCCAGCAGCTTGTCCTATGAGCAGTTCTTC	CASSLSYEQFF
TRBD2	NA	TRBV4-2	TRBJ2-7	TGTGCCAGCAGGAGAGCGGGAGACTCCTACGAGCAGTACTTC	CASRRAGDSYEQYF
NA	NA	TRBV30	TRBJ2-3	TGTGCCTGGCGGGACCGAGGGATGGATACGCAGTATTTT	CAWRDRGMDTQYF
NA	NA	TRBV2	TRBJ2-3	TGTGCCAGAGCCCCGGGCACAGATACGCAGTATTTT	CARAPGTDTQYF
TRBD2	NA	TRBV9	TRBJ2-2	TGTGCCAGCAGCCCAGGGACTAGCGGGACTAACACCGGGGAGCTGTTTTTT	CASSPGTSGTNTGELFF
NA	NA	TRBV7-9	TRBJ2-3	TGTGCCAGCAGCCCCCAAGCGGGAGATACGCAGTATTTT	CASSPQAGDTQYF
TRBD1	NA	TRBV9	TRBJ2-5	TGTGCCAGCAGCGGGGGGACAGCCCAAGAGACCCAGTACTTC	CASSGGTAQETQYF
TRBD2	NA	TRBV27	TRBJ2-1	TGTGCCAACCCCCCTAGCGGGGTGGGTAGTGAGCAGTTCTTC	CANPPSGVGSEQFF
TRBD1	NA	TRBV27	TRBJ2-1	TGTGCCAGCAGTTCCTCCCGACAGGGAATTGAGCAGTTCTTC	CASSSSRQGIEQFF
NA	NA	TRBV5-1	TRBJ2-2	TGCGCCAGCAGCTTGACCCAGGGAGGCACCGGGGAGCTGTTTTTT	CASSLTQGGTGELFF
NA	NA	TRBV4-1	TRBJ1-1	TGCGCCAGCAGCCCTAGCCTAGGTACTGAAGCTTTCTTT	CASSPSLGTEAFF
NA	NA	TRBV6-1	TRBJ1-5	TGTGCCAGCGGCGACGGAAATCAGCCCCAGCATTTT	CASGDGNQPQHF
TRBD2	NA	TRBV5-1	TRBJ2-1	TGCGCCAGCAGCTCACTAGCGGCCGGGGGAGATGAGCAGTTCTTC	CASSSLAAGGDEQFF
TRBD1	NA	TRBV15	TRBJ2-1	TGTGCCACCAGCAGAGAAGGCAGGGGGCCTCAAATGGAGCAGTTCTTC	CATSREGRGPQMEQFF
TRBD1	NA	TRBV27	TRBJ1-1	TGTGCCAGCAGTTTATCCTCGGACAGGGAAAACACTGAAGCTTTCTTT	CASSLSSDRENTEAFF
NA	NA	TRBV6-1	TRBJ1-1	TGTGCCAGCAGTGAAAGTTGGGGAAACACTGAAGCTTTCTTT	CASSESWGNTEAFF
NA	NA	TRBV5-1	TRBJ2-1	TGCGCCAGCAAGGAGGGAGGAAGCTCCTACAATGAGCAGTTCTTC	CASKEGGSSYNEQFF
TRBD2	NA	TRBV5-1	TRBJ2-7	TGCGCCAGCAGCTTGCGGGGAGGGCAGGGAGTTTTCGACGAGCAGTACTTC	CASSLRGGQGVFDEQYF
TRBD1	NA	TRBV27	TRBJ1-4	TGTGCCAGCAGTATCTCAGGACAGGGCACTAATGAAAAACTGTTTTTT	CASSISGQGTNEKLFF
NA	NA	TRBV5-4	TRBJ2-6	TGTGCCAGCAGGTACCCTGACTCTGGGGCCAACGTCCTGACTTTC	CASRYPDSGANVLTF
TRBD1	NA	TRBV28	TRBJ2-1	TGTGCCAGCAGTTTTACGGGACAGGGGGCCGATGAGCAGTTCTTC	CASSFTGQGADEQFF
NA	NA	TRBV11-2	TRBJ2-7	TGTGCCAGCAGCTCATCGTACTACGAGCAGTACTTC	CASSSSYYEQYF
TRBD1	NA	TRBV27	TRBJ1-4	TGTGCCAGCAGTACAGGGGGTGGAAATGAAAAACTGTTTTTT	CASSTGGGNEKLFF
TRBD1	NA	TRBV7-2	TRBJ1-5	TGTGCCAGCAGCTTAGACAGGGGTCGCAATCAGCCCCAGCATTTT	CASSLDRGRNQPQHF
NA	NA	TRBV30	TRBJ2-3	TGTGCCTGGTCAGGGGGGAGCACAGATACGCAGTATTTT	CAWSGGSTDTQYF
NA	NA	TRBV12-5	TRBJ2-5	TGTGCTAGTGGTTTGGTTGCGGGGGCAGAGACCCAGTACTTC	CASGLVAGAETQYF
NA	NA	TRBV7-6	TRBJ2-5	TGTGCCAGCAGCGCTAGGGAGACCCAGTACTTC	CASSARETQYF
TRBD2	NA	TRBV28	TRBJ2-1	TGTGCCAGCAGTTTCCCCACGAGCGGGAGCACCAGCTCCTACAATGAGCAGTTCTTC	CASSFPTSGSTSSYNEQFF
NA	NA	TRBV11-2	TRBJ2-3	TGTGCCAGCAGCTTAAATCCGGGGGCGACCACAGATACGCAGTATTTT	CASSLNPGATTDTQYF
TRBD1	NA	TRBV7-9	TRBJ1-2	TGTGCCAGCAGCCTGGACAGGTATTATGGCTACACCTTC	CASSLDRYYGYTF
TRBD1	NA	TRBV6-4	TRBJ2-3	TGTGCCAGCAGTGGGACAGGGGGTACAGATACGCAGTATTTT	CASSGTGGTDTQYF
NA	NA	TRBV19	TRBJ2-1	TGTGCCAGTAGTATCACGGCAGGGACCTCCTACAATGAGCAGTTCTTC	CASSITAGTSYNEQFF
TRBD2	once	TRBV6-1	TRBJ2-1	TGTGCCAGCAGTGTTCCCGGGGGACTAGGGGACAATGAGCAGTTCTTC	CASSVPGGLGDNEQFF
NA	NA	TRBV6-5	TRBJ1-2	TGTGCCAGCAGCCCGACCGGACAGCCTCATCATGGCTACACCTTC	CASSPTGQPHHGYTF
NA	few	TRBV4-1	TRBJ2-5	TGCGCCAGCAGCCACCGACAGGGGCGGGGGGAGACCCAGTACTTC	CASSHRQGRGETQYF
NA	NA	TRBV6-6	TRBJ1-2	TGTGCCAGCAGTTACTCGGAGGCCCCAGCTAACTATGGCTACACCTTC	CASSYSEAPANYGYTF
TRBD1	NA	TRBV6-5	TRBJ1-5	TGTGCCAGCAGTCGGGACAGGGAACAGCCCCAGCATTTT	CASSRDREQPQHF
TRBD2	NA	TRBV10-1	TRBJ2-5	TGCGCCAGCAGCCCCGCGGTAGCGGGAATGGAGACCCAGTACTTC	CASSPAVAGMETQYF
NA	NA	TRBV15	TRBJ2-1	TGTGCCACCAGGGACCCCAGCTCCTACAATGAGCAGTTCTTC	CATRDPSSYNEQFF
TRBD1	NA	TRBV10-2	TRBJ1-1	TGCGCCAGCCGGGACAGGGCGATGAACACTGAAGCTTTCTTT	CASRDRAMNTEAFF
TRBD1	NA	TRBV6-1	TRBJ1-1	TGTGCCAGCAGTGAACAGGGGGCTCACGCTGAAGCTTTCTTT	CASSEQGAHAEAFF
NA	few	TRBV7-9	TRBJ1-5	TGTGCCAGCAGCACGGACATGGAGGCCAATCAGCCCCAGCATTTT	CASSTDMEANQPQHF
NA	NA	TRBV5-5	TRBJ1-2	TGTGCCAGCAGCTCTTGGGGAGGCTACACCTTC	CASSSWGGYTF
NA	once	TRBV12-5	TRBJ1-5	TGTGCTAGTGGTCACAGGGAAAGTCAGCCCCAGCATTTT	CASGHRESQPQHF
TRBD1	NA	TRBV13	TRBJ1-5	TGTGCCAGCAGCTTAGCAGGGGGTCAGCCCCAGCATTTT	CASSLAGGQPQHF